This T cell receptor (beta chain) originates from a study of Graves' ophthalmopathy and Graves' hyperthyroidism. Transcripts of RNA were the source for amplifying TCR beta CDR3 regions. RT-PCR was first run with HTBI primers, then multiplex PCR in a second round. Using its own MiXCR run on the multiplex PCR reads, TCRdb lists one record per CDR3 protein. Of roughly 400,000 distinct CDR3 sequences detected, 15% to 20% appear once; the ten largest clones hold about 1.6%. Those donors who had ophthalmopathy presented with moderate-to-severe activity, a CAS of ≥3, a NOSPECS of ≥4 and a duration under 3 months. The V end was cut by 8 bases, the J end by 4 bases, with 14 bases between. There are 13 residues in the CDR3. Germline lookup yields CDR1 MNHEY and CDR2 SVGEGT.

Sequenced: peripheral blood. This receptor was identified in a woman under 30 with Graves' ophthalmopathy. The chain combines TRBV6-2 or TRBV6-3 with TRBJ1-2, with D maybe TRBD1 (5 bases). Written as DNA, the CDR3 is TGTGCCAGCGCGGCGGAGGGGTTCTATGGCTACACCTTC. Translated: CASAAEGFYGYTF.